This entry describes one T cell receptor (beta chain). CDR1 is MNHEY and CDR2 is SVGAGI in the germline V gene. With V trimmed by 0 bases and J by 5 bases, 3 bases remained unmatched. The CDR3 consists of 15 residues. One entry per CDR3 protein results from TCRdb running MiXCR on the RT-PCR reads. The data show about 700,000 distinct CDR3 sequences, 13% to 15% seen once. This TCR derives from a female donor in good health, serving as a healthy control. The rearrangement uses TRBV6-5 and TRBJ2-3, with TRBD2 matching 9 bases. Sequencing was performed on memory CD4+ T cells from blood. As DNA, the CDR3 is TGTGCCAGCAGTTACTCTAGCGGGAGCGGAGATACGCAGTATTTT. Protein sequence: CASSYSSGSGDTQYF.